These 18 T cell receptor beta chains were all obtained from the same sample, sequenced in a study of kidney transplant recipient with SARS-CoV-2 infection. TCRdb analysed the reads with MiXCR anew, one entry per CDR3 protein. The sample lists roughly 230,000 distinct CDR3 sequences, around 30% seen once, with under 9.5% in the top ten. The source was a blood sample, collected at baseline and on day 111 from a kidney transplant recipient. The receptors come from a male patient in his 30s who had COVID-19 and was a kidney transplant recipient. Some T cells may arise from the graft donor.

At least ten counts were recorded for this clonotype. The V call is TRBV10-1, the J call TRBJ2-2; 10 nucleotides align to TRBD1. The CDR3 runs to 17 residues. J gave up 6 bases and V 8 bases, and 15 bases lay outside the gene matches. CDR1 and CDR2 from the germline V gene are WNHNN and SYGVQD (reference sequence). The CDR3 DNA reads as TGCGCCAGCGAGGGAGGTTGGGACAGGGGTTTTGCCGGGGAGCTGTTTTTT. Translation gives CASEGGWDRGFAGELFF.

This clonotype was counted at least ten times. The chain has TRBV15 and TRBJ2-1; D is unresolved. CDR3 size: 16 residues. Trimming took off 4 bases at V and 8 bases at J, with 21 bases between the two ends. Germline V lookup: CDR1 LNHNV, CDR2 YYDKDF (reference sequence). The CDR3 region is CATSTEQPRYGDEQFF. The CDR3 DNA reads as TGTGCCACCAGCACAGAGCAGCCACGTTATGGGGATGAGCAGTTCTTC.

The sample holds a few counts of this clonotype. This chain connects TRBV24-1 to TRBJ2-2; D gene uncertain. Germline CDR1 KGHDR, CDR2 SFDVKD. The CDR3 is 16 amino acids. V lost 5 bases and J lost 4, with 16 bases in between. The CDR3 DNA reads TGTGCCACCAGTGTCCCGGGCAGAGGCGGCACCGGGGAGCTGTTTTTT. Protein: CATSVPGRGGTGELFF.

V gene TRBV11-3 combines with J gene TRBJ2-1; no firm D call. Per germline, CDR1 SGHNT and CDR2 YENEEA. The CDR3 covers 18 residues. V lost 5 bases and J 1 base, leaving 21 bases between the germline ends. The CDR3: CASSAHSTNLESYNEQFF. Written as DNA, the CDR3 is TGTGCCAGCAGCGCCCATAGTACTAACTTAGAATCCTACAATGAGCAGTTCTTC.

This clonotype appeared many times. J is TRBJ1-5 and V is TRBV6-5; a possible D gene is TRBD1 (6 bases). There are 13 residues in the CDR3. Trimming cost V 6 bases and J 6 bases, with 12 bases left between them. CDR1 MNHEY and CDR2 SVGAGI come from the germline V gene. The CDR3 coding sequence is TGTGCCAGCAGGGCGGGGGCAATTCAGCCCCAGCATTTT. Translating gives CASRAGAIQPQHF.

As for this clonotype: A read error is possible here, since a much larger clone lies one base away. The genes are TRBV5-8 and TRBJ1-2; D not certain. The CDR3 extends over 16 amino acids. V lost 7 bases and J lost 4, with 23 bases in between. From germline, CDR1 is SGHTS and CDR2 YDEGEE. CDR3 loop: CASVRIHPRTTYGYTF. In DNA form, the CDR3 reads TGTGCCAGCGTGAGGATTCATCCACGAACGACCTATGGCTACACCTTC.

This clonotype appeared many times. The V call is TRBV28, the J call TRBJ1-2; TRBD1 matches 7 bases. Germline V gene data show CDR1 as MDHEN and CDR2 as SYDVKM. V gave up 6 bases and J gave up 5 bases; unmatched junction bases: 12. The CDR3 length is 15 residues. The CDR3 coding sequence is TGTGCCAGCAGCTCGGCTTGGGACAGAGCGTATGGCTACACCTTC. This gives the protein CASSSAWDRAYGYTF.

This clonotype was seen repeatedly, ten times or more. The chain combines TRBV6-2 or TRBV6-3 with TRBJ2-7; no firm D call. V shed 2 bases and J shed 9 bases, with 14 bases lying between them. Germline CDR1 and CDR2: MNHEY and SVGEGT. CDR3 length: 13 amino acids. CDR3 loop: CASSYGQALGQYF. In nucleotides, the CDR3 is TGTGCCAGCAGTTACGGGCAGGCCCTCGGGCAGTACTTC.

This clonotype was observed a handful of times. The rearrangement uses TRBV7-9 and TRBJ1-5; 7 bases fit TRBD1. V shed 4 bases and J 2 bases; nucleotides not matched to a gene: 5. CDR1 and CDR2 (germline): SEHNR, FQNEAQ (reference sequence). The CDR3 extends over 15 amino acids. The CDR3 sequence: CASSSDRDGNQPQHF. CDR3 in DNA: TGTGCCAGCAGCTCCGACAGGGACGGCAATCAGCCCCAGCATTTT.

Points on this clonotype: A read error may explain this, as a much larger clone is one base away. V is TRBV20-1 and J is TRBJ2-7; D not certain. CDR3 length: 13 amino acids. Per the germline V gene, CDR1 is DFQATT and CDR2 is SNEGSKA (reference sequence). The chain's CDR3 is CSARDYGTGEQCF. The CDR3 DNA is TGCAGTGCTAGAGATTATGGAACGGGCGAGCAGTGCTTC.

With regard to this clonotype: This may be a read error, as it is one base from a much larger clone. The chain joins TRBV2 to TRBJ1-6, with D maybe TRBD1 (5 bases). Germline V CDR1 and CDR2: SNHLY, FYNNEI. The V and J ends lost 2 bases and 2 bases respectively, with 10 bases between them. The CDR3 is 16 amino acids. The CDR3 DNA sequence: TGTGCCAGCAGTGAATCAGGGAGCCCCTATAATTCACCCCTCCACTTT. Translation gives CASSESGSPYNSPLHF.

This clonotype was observed a few times. This chain joins TRBV6-1 and TRBJ1-6, with D unresolved. The ends were cut back, 0 bases at V and 0 bases at J, with 9 bases in the middle. CDR3 length equals 17 residues. Germline values: CDR1 MNHNS, CDR2 SASEGT. The CDR3 protein is CASSEAPAGSYNSPLHF. As DNA, the CDR3 is TGTGCCAGCAGTGAAGCCCCCGCCGGCTCCTATAATTCACCCCTCCACTTT.

This clonotype was recorded at least ten times. The V gene is TRBV6-5, the J gene TRBJ2-1; TRBD1 is a possible D gene (6 bases). Germline loops: CDR1 MNHEY, CDR2 SVGAGI. V was clipped by 4 bases and J by 4 bases, with 20 bases between them. The CDR3 runs to 17 residues. This chain's CDR3 is CASSFRQGPVLYNEQFF. DNA of the CDR3: TGTGCCAGCAGTTTCCGGCAGGGGCCGGTCCTTTACAATGAGCAGTTCTTC.

To note about this clonotype: This could be a read error, since a much larger clone is one nucleotide away. The V and J genes are TRBV20-1 and TRBJ2-7; 11 positions match TRBD2. The length of the CDR3 is 14 residues. Germline values: CDR1 DFQATT, CDR2 SNEGSKA (reference sequence). CDR3 sequence reads: CSALTSGIIYEQCF. In nucleotides, the CDR3 is TGCAGTGCTTTGACTAGCGGGATCATCTACGAGCAGTGCTTC.

As to this clonotype: It is likely a read error: a sequence one base away is far more abundant. The chain carries TRBV21-1 and TRBJ1-4. TRBJ1-6 matches the DNA end more closely, so the J call is doubtful. TRBV21-1 is reported as a pseudogene. The CDR3 covers 14 residues. CDR3 sequence (DNA): TGTGCCAGCAGGGGGCAGGTAGCGGATTCACCCCTCCACTTT. Protein: CASRGQVADSPLHF.

A note on this clonotype: Just one base apart from a much larger clone, this may be a read error. V is TRBV8-2 and J is TRBJ2-6. TRBV8-2 is noted as a pseudogene. The CDR3 runs 17 residues. Here the CDR3 reads CGRTSRITQSRTNVLTF. CDR3 nucleotide sequence: TGTGGCAGGACATCAAGGATAACACAAAGTCGGACCAACGTCCTGACTTTC.

This clonotype was found many times. The chain links TRBV27 to TRBJ2-7; the D is unclear. The CDR3 covers 13 residues. Per the germline V gene, CDR1 is MNHEY and CDR2 is SMNVEV (reference sequence). The V end lost 8 bases, the J end lost 4 bases, and 15 bases lay between the germline ends. The CDR3 spells CASSRTIRYEQYF. CDR3 DNA sequence: TGTGCCAGCTCGCGGACCATCCGATACGAGCAGTACTTC.

There are many counts of this clonotype. The chain has TRBV6-5 and TRBJ1-4; 12 nucleotides agree with TRBD1. In germline, CDR1 is MNHEY, CDR2 SVGAGI. After removal of 5 bases from V and 8 bases from J, the junction contained 9 bases not matched to a gene. The CDR3 runs to 16 residues. The CDR3 loop is CASSARDRGLGEKLFF. CDR3 coding DNA: TGTGCCAGCAGTGCACGGGACAGGGGGCTAGGAGAAAAACTGTTTTTT.